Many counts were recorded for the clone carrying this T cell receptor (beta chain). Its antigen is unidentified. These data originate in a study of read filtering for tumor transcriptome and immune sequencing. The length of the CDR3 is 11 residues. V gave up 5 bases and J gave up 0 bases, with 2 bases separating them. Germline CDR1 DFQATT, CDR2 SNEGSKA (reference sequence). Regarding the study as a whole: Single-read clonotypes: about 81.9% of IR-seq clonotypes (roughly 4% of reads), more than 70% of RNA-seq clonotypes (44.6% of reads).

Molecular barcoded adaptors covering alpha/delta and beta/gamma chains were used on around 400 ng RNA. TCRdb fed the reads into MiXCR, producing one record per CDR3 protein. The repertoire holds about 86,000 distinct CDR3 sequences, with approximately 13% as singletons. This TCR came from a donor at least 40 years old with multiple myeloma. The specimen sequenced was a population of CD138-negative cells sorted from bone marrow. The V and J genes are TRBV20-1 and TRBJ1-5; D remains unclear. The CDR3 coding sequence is TGCAGTGCTGCTAGCAATCAGCCCCAGCATTTT. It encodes CSAASNQPQHF.